These 2 T cell receptor beta chains share one sample of origin, sequenced in a study of shared clonotypes between healthy human individuals. This table comes from immunoSEQ multiplex PCR, and its TCRdb copy is limited to in-frame clones, with some not included. The table records over a million clones, about 80% of them present only once. Sequenced sample: memory CD4+ T cells sorted from blood. The subset is: CD45RA-negative fraction. Receptors were obtained from a man younger than 35 in good health.

The chain employs TRBV9 and TRBJ2-2; 10 bases line up with TRBD2. This CDR3 spans 16 amino acids. The ends lost 3 bases at V and 0 bases at J; junction bases unmatched: 2. In germline, CDR1 is SGDLS, CDR2 YYNGEE. CDR3 in amino acids: CASSASGRANTGELFF. CDR3 DNA: TGTGCCAGCAGCGCGAGCGGGAGGGCGAACACCGGGGAGCTGTTTTTT.

The sample holds one count of this clone. The chain recombines TRBV5-1 with TRBJ1-6; maybe TRBD1 (5 bases). The V gene's germline CDR1 is SGHRS and CDR2 YFSETQ. This CDR3 has 15 residues. V lost 4 bases and J lost 10, with 18 bases in between. This CDR3 is CASSPGTAAGSPLHF. CDR3 nucleotides: TGCGCCAGCAGCCCGGGGACCGCGGCCGGGTCACCCCTCCACTTT.